The clone carrying this TCR beta chain was picked up many times. MiXCR was run by TCRdb on the 5' RACE reads, yielding one entry per CDR3 protein. The top ten clones hold more than 6.5% of a sample with 200,000 to 250,000 distinct CDR3 sequences, under 30% of them seen once. This record comes from a study of CD8 T cells in ankylosing spondylitis. The CDR3 spans 14 residues. Germline V lookup: CDR1 SGHRS, CDR2 YFSETQ. The V and J ends lost 3 bases and 4 bases respectively, with 10 bases between them. The chain carries TRBV5-1 and TRBJ2-2; D perhaps matches TRBD2 (6 bases). Sequences were obtained from blood, either unsorted or a sorted T cell fraction (not recorded which). This sequence originates from a male donor with ankylosing spondylitis or in good health (not recorded which). Written as DNA, the CDR3 is TGCGCCAGCAGCTCGGGACTTCTCACCGGGGAGCTGTTTTTT. The encoded protein is CASSSGLLTGELFF.